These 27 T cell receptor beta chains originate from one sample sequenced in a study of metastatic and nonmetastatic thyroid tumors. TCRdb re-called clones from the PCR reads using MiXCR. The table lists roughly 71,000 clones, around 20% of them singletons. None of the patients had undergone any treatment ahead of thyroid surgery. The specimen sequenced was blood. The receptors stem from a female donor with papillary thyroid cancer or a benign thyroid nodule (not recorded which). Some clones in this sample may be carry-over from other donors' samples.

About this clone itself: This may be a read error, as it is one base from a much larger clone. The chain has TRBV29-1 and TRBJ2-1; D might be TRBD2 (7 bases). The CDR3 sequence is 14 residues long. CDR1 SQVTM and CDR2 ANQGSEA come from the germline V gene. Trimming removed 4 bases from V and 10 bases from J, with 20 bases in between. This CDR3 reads CSVGGLTPGEEQFF. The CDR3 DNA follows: TGCAGCGTTGGGGGACTAACCCCAGGGGAGGAGCAGTTCTTC.

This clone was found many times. The DNA for the CDR3 is TGTGCCAGCAGCGTACAGTCCGCCACCTACGAGCAGTACTTC. This translates into CASSVQSATYEQYF. The chain joins TRBV9 to TRBJ2-7; no firm D call. This CDR3 is 14 amino acids long. The germline V and J ends were trimmed by 1 base and 2 bases, with 10 bases remaining between them. Germline CDR1 and CDR2: SGDLS and YYNGEE.

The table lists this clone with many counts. CDR3 coding DNA: TGTGCCACCAGCAGAGACAGGGGCCTCGTCAATGAGCAGTTCTTC. This sequence encodes CATSRDRGLVNEQFF. The chain joins TRBV15 to TRBJ2-1; TRBD1 might be the D (6 bases). Germline CDR1 and CDR2: LNHNV and YYDKDF (reference sequence). V lost 0 bases and J lost 6, with 12 bases in between. The CDR3 spans 15 residues.

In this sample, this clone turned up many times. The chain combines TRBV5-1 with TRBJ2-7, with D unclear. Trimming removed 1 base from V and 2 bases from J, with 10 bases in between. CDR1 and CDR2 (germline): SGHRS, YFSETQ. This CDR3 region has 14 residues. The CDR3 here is CASSLPSKPYEQYF. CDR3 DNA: TGCGCCAGCAGCTTGCCCAGTAAGCCCTACGAGCAGTACTTC.

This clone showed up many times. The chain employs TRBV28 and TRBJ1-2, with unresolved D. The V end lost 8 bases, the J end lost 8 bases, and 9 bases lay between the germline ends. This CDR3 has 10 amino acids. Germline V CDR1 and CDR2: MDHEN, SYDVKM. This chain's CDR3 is CASGVSGYTF. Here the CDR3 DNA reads TGTGCCAGCGGGGTTTCCGGCTACACCTTC.

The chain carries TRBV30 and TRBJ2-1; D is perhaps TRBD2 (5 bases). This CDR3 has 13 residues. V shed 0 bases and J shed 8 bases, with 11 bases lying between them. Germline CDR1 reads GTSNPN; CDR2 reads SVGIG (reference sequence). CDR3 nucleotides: TGTGCCTGGAGTGTACGACTGAGGGATGAGCAGTTCTTC. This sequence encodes CAWSVRLRDEQFF.

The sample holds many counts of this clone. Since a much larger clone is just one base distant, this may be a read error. The CDR3 DNA reads as TGTGCCATACTAGCGGGAGGGAACGGGCAGTACTTC. Translated: CAILAGGNGQYF. The rearrangement uses TRBV27 and TRBJ2-7, with 13 nucleotides matching TRBD2. Germline loops: CDR1 MNHEY, CDR2 SMNVEV (reference sequence). The V gene end was trimmed by 10 bases and the J gene end by 9 bases; junction bases not matched to a gene: 6. The CDR3 has 12 amino acids.

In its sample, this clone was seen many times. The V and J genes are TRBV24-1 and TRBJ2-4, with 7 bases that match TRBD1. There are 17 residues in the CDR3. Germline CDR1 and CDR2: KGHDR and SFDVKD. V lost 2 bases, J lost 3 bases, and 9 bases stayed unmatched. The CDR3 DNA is TGTGCCACCAGTGATTCCTCACAGGGGTGGGGCAAAAACATTCAGTACTTC. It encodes CATSDSSQGWGKNIQYF.

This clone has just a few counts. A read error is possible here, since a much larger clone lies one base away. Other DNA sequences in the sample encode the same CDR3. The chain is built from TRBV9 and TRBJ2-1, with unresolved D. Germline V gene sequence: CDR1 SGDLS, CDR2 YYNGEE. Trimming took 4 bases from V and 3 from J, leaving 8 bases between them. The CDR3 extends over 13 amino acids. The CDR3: CASSPGGYNEQFF. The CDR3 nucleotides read TGTGCCAGCAGCCCAGGTGGCTACAATGAGCAGTTCTTC.

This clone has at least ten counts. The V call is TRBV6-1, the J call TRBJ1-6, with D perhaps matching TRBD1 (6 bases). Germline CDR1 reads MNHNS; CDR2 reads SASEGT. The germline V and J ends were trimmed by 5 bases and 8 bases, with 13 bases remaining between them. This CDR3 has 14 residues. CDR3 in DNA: TGTGCCAGCAGTTCGGGCAGGGGTTATTCACCCCTCCACTTT. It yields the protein CASSSGRGYSPLHF.

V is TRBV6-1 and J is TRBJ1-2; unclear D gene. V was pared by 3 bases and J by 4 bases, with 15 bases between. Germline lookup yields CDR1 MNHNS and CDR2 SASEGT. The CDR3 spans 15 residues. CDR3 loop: CASSDPRRWAYGYTF. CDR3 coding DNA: TGTGCCAGCAGTGACCCCCGAAGGTGGGCCTATGGCTACACCTTC.

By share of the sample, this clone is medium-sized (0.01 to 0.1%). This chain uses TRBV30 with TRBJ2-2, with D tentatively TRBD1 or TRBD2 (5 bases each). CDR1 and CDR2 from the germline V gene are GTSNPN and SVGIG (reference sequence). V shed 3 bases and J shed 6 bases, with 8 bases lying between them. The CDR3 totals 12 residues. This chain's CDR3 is CAWRRGAGELFF. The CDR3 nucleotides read TGTGCCTGGAGACGAGGGGCCGGGGAGCTGTTTTTT.

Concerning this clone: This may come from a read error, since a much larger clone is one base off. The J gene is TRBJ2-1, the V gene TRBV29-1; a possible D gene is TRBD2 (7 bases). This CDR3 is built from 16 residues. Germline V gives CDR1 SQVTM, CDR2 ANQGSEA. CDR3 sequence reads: CSVDGGGKSSYNDQFF. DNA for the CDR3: TGCAGCGTTGATGGGGGGGGCAAGAGCTCCTACAATGATCAGTTCTTC.

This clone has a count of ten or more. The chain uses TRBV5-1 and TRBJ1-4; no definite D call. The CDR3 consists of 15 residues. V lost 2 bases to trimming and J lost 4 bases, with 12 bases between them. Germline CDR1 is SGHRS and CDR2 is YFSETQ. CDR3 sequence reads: CASSLGGEVNEKLFF. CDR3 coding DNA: TGCGCCAGCAGCTTAGGCGGAGAGGTTAATGAAAAACTGTTTTTT.

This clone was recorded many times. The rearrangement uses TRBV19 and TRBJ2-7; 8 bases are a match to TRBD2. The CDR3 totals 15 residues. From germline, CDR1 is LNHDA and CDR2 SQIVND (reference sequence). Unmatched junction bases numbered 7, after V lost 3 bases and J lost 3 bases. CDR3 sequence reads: CASSMPSGLVYEQYF. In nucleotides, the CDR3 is TGTGCCAGTAGTATGCCGTCGGGACTAGTCTACGAGCAGTACTTC.

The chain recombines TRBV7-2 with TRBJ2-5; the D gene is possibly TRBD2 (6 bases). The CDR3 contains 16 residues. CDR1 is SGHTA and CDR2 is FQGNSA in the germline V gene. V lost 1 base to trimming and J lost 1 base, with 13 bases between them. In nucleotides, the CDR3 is TGTGCCAGCAGCTTAGAGCGTCGGCGGGGCCAAGAGACCCAGTACTTC. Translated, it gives CASSLERRRGQETQYF.

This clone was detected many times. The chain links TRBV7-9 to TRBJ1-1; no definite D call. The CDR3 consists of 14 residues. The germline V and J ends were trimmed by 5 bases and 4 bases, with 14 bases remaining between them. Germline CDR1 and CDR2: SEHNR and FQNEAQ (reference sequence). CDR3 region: CASSPYSGATEAFF. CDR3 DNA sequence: TGTGCCAGCAGCCCTTATTCGGGCGCCACTGAAGCTTTCTTT.

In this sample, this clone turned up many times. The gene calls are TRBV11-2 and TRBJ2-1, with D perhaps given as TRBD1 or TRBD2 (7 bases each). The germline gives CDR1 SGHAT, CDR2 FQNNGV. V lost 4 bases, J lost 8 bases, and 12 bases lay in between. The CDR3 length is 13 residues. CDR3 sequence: CASSSGGVHEQFF. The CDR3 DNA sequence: TGTGCCAGCAGCTCAGGGGGGGTCCATGAGCAGTTCTTC.

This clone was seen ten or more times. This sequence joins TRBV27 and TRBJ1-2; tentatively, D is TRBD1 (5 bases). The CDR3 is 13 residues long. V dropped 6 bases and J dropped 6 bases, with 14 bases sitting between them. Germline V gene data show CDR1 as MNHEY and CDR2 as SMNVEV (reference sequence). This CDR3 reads CASSTNGGDGYTF. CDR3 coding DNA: TGTGCCAGCAGCACTAATGGGGGGGATGGCTACACCTTC.

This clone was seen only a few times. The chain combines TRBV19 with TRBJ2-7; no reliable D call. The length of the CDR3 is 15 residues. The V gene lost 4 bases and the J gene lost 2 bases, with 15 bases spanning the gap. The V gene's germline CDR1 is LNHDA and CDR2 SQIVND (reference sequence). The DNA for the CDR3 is TGTGCCAGTAGTACCCTTCATGGTGGGACCTACGAGCAGTACTTC. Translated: CASSTLHGGTYEQYF. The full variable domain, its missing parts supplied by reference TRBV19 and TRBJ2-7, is DGGITQSPKYLFRKEGQNVTLSCEQNLNHDAMYWYRQDPGQGLRLIYYSQIVNDFQKGDIAEGYSVSREKKESFPLTVTSAQKNPTAFYLCASSTLHGGTYEQYFGPGTRLTVT.

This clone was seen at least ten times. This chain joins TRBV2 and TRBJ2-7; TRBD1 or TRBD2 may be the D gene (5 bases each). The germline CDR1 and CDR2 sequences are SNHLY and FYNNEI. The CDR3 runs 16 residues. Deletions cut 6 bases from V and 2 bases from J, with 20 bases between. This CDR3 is CASSPPVGTPPYEQYF. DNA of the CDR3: TGTGCCAGCAGCCCCCCCGTGGGGACGCCTCCCTACGAGCAGTACTTC.

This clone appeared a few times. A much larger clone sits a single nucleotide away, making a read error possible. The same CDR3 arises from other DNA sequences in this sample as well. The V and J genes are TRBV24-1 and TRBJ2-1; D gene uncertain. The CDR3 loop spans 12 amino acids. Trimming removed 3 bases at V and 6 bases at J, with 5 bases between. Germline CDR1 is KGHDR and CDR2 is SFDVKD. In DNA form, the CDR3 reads TGTGCCACCAGTGATGCTGTCAATGAGCAGTTCTTC. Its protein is CATSDAVNEQFF.

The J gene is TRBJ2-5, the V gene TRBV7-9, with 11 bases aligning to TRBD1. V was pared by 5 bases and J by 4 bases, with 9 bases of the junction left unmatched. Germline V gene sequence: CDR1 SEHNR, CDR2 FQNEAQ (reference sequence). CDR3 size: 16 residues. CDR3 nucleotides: TGTGCCAGCAGCCCAAGTTGGACAGGGGGCGGAGAGACCCAGTACTTC. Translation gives CASSPSWTGGGETQYF. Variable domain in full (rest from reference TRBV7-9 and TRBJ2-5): DTGVSQNPRHKITKRGQNVTFRCDPISEHNRLYWYRQTLGQGPEFLTYFQNEAQLEKSRLLSDRFSAERPKGSFSTLEIQRTEQGDSAMYLCASSPSWTGGGETQYFGPGTRLLVL.

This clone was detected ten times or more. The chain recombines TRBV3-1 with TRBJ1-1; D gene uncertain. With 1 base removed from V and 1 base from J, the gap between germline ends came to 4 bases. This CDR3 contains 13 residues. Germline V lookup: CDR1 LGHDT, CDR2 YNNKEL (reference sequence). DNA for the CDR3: TGTGCCAGCAGCCAAGCATCGAACACTGAAGCTTTCTTT. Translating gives CASSQASNTEAFF.

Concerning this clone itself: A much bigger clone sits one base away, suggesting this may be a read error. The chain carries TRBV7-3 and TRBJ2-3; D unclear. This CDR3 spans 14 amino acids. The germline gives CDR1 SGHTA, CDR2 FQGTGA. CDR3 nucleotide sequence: TGTGTCAGCAGCTTAAGTCCAGTCACAGATACGCAGTATTTT. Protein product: CVSSLSPVTDTQYF.

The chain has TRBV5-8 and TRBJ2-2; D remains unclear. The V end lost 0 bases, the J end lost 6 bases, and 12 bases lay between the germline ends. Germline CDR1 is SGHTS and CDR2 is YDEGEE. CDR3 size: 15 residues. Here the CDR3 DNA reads TGTGCCAGCAGCTTGGGGACCATCGAAGCCGGGGAGCTGTTTTTT. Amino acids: CASSLGTIEAGELFF.

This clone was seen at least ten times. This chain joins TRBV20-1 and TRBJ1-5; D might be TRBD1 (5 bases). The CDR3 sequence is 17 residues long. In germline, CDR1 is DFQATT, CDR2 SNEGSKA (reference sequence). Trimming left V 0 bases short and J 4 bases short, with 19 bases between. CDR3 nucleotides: TGCAGTGCTAGAGATAGACTAGGGCAGGGAGGGAATCAGCCCCAGCATTTT. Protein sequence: CSARDRLGQGGNQPQHF.